The T cell receptor (beta chain) under discussion was sequenced for a study of T cell repertoires in cytomegalovirus infection. Study information: CMV infection and matching HLA type were both indicated by public TCR beta signatures.

The CDR3 is 17 amino acids. Germline V gene data show CDR1 as ENHRY and CDR2 as SYGVKD. The trim removed 4 bases at V and 2 bases at J, leaving 8 bases unmatched. This clonotype came up a few times. Its antigen is undetermined. In TCRdb, the reads were re-called with MiXCR into one record per CDR3 protein. The sample lists nearly 650,000 distinct CDR3 sequences, roughly 24% occurring once. General observations from the study: Summed frequency of public TCR beta families distinguished CMV carriers with the relevant HLA. CMV-specific HLA-C-restricted TCR beta clonotypes dominated the ex vivo response.

The genes are TRBV10-3 and TRBJ2-1, with 10 bases that match TRBD2. Sample: CD8+ T cells from PBMCs. This clonotype was sampled from a human donor in good health (CMV status not recorded). Some clones in this sample may be carry-over from other donors' samples. Here the CDR3 DNA reads TGTGCCATCAGTGGTCCTAGCGGGGGTCCTACCTACAATGAGCAGTTCTTC. This sequence encodes CAISGPSGGPTYNEQFF.